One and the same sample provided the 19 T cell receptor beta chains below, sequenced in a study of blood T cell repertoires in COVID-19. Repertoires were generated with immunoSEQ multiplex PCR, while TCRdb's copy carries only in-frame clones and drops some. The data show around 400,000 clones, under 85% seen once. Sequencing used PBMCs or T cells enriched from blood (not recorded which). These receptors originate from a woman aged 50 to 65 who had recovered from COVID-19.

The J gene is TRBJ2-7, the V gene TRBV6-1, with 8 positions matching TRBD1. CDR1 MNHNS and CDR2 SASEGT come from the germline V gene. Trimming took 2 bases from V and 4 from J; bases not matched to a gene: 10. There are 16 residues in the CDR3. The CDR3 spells CASSEQGAAIIYEQYF. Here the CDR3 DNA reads TGTGCCAGCAGTGAACAGGGGGCGGCTATAATATACGAGCAGTACTTC.

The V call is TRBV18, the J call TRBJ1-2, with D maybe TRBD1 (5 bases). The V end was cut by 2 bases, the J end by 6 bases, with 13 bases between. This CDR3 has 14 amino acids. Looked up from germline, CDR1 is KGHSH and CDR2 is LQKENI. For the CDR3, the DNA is TGTGCCAGCTCACCAGTTACAGGCAGTGATGGCTACACCTTC. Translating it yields CASSPVTGSDGYTF.

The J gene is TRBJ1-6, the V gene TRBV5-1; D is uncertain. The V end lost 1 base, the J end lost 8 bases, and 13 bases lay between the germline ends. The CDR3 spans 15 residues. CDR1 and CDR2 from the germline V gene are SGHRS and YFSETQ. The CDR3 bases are TGCGCCAGCAGCTTGAATTCGGGGAGCGATTCACCCCTCCACTTT. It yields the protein CASSLNSGSDSPLHF.

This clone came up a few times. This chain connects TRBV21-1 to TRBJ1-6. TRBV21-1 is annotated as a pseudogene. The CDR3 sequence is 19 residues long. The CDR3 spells CASSKVGERVLLYNSPLHF. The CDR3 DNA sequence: TGTGCCAGCAGCAAAGTAGGTGAGCGGGTTTTACTCTATAATTCACCCCTCCACTTT.

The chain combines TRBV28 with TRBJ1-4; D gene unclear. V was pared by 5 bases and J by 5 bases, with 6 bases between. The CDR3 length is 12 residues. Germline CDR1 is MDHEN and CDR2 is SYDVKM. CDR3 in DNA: TGTGCCAGCAGTCCGGGAAATGAAAAACTGTTTTTT. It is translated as CASSPGNEKLFF. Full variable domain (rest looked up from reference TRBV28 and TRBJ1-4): DVKVTQSSRYLVKRTGEKVFLECVQDMDHENMFWYRQDPGLGLRLIYFSYDVKMKEKGDIPEGYSVSREKKERFSLILESASTNQTSMYLCASSPGNEKLFFGSGTQLSVL.

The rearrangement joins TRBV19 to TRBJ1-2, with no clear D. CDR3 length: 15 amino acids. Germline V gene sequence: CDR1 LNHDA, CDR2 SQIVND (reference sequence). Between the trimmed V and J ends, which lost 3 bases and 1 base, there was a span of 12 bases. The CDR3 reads CASSMGTDGNYGYTF. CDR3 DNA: TGTGCCAGTAGTATGGGTACAGACGGTAACTATGGCTACACCTTC.

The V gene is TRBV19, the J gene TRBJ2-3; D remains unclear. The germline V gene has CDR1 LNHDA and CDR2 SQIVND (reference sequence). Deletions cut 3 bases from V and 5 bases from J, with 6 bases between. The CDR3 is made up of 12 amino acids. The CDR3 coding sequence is TGTGCCAGTAGTATCCGGTTAGATACGCAGTATTTT. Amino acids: CASSIRLDTQYF.

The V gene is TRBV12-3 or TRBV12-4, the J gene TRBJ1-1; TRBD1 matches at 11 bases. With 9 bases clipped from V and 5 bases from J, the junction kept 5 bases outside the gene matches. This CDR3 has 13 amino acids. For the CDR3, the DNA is TGTGCCAGTTGGACAGGGGGCTCGACTGAAGCTTTCTTT. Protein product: CASWTGGSTEAFF.

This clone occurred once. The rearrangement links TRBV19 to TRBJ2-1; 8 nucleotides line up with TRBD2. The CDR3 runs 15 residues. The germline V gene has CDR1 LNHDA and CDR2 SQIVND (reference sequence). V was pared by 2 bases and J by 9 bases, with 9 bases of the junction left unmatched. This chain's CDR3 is CASSIRTSGGGEQFF. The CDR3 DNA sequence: TGTGCCAGTAGTATACGTACTAGCGGTGGGGGTGAGCAGTTCTTC.

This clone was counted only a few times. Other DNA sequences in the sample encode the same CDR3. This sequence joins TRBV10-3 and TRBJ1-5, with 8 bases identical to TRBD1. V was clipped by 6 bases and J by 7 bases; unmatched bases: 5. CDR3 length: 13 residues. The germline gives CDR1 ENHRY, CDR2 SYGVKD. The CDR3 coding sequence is TGTGCCATCAGAGGACAGGGCGGGCAGCCCCAGCATTTT. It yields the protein CAIRGQGGQPQHF.

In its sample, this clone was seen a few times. In DNA, the CDR3 is TGTGCCAGCAGCTTAGCAATTAGACAGGGTGGGTCGGATGAGCAGTTCTTC. It translates to CASSLAIRQGGSDEQFF. The V and J genes are TRBV7-8 and TRBJ2-1; 7 bases match TRBD1. Per germline, CDR1 SGHVS and CDR2 FQNEAQ. The junction had 13 bases not matched to a gene; V was cut back by 0 bases and J by 8 bases. This CDR3 is 17 amino acids long.

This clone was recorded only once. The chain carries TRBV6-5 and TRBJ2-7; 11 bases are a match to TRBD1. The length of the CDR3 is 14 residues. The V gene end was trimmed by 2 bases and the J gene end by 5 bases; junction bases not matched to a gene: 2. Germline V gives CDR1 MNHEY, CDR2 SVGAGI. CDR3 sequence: CASSYGTGGNEQYF. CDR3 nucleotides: TGTGCCAGCAGTTACGGGACAGGGGGTAACGAGCAGTACTTC.

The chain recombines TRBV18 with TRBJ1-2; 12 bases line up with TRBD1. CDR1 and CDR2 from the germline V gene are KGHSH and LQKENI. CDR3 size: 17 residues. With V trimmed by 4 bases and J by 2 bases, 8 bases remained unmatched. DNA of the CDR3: TGTGCCAGCTCACTAAAATGGGGACAGGGGGCGAACTATGGCTACACCTTC. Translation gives CASSLKWGQGANYGYTF.

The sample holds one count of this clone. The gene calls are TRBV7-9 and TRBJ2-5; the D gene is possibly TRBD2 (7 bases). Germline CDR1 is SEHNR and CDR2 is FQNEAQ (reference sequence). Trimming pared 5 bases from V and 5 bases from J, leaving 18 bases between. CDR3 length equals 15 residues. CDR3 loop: CASSGNNREGETQYF. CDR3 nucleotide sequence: TGTGCCAGCAGCGGAAACAACAGGGAGGGGGAGACCCAGTACTTC.

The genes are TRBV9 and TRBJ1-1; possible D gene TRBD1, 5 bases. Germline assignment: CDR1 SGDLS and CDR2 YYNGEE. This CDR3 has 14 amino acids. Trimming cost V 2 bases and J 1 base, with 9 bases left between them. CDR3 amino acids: CASSVIQENTEAFF. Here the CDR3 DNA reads TGTGCCAGCAGCGTGATACAGGAGAACACTGAAGCTTTCTTT. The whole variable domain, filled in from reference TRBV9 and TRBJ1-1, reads DSGVTQTPKHLITATGQRVTLRCSPRSGDLSVYWYQQSLDQGLQFLIQYYNGEERAKGNILERFSAQQFPDLHSELNLSSLELGDSALYFCASSVIQENTEAFFGQGTRLTVV.

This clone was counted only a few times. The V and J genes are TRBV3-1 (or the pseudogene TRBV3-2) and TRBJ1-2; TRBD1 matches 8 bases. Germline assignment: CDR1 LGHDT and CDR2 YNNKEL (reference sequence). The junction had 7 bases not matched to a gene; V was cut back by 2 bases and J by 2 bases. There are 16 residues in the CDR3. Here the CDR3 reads CASSQPMTGANYGYTF. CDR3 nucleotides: TGTGCCAGCAGCCAACCTATGACAGGGGCAAACTATGGCTACACCTTC.

The CDR3 DNA is TGTGCCAGTAGTAACGGCGGGAGGGCCTACAATGAGCAGTTCTTC. It is translated as CASSNGGRAYNEQFF. This chain uses TRBV19 with TRBJ2-1, with TRBD2 matching over 9 bases. CDR1 is LNHDA and CDR2 is SQIVND in the germline V gene (reference sequence). V trimming: 4 bases; J trimming: 2 bases; junction bases outside the gene matches: 3. CDR3 length: 15 amino acids.

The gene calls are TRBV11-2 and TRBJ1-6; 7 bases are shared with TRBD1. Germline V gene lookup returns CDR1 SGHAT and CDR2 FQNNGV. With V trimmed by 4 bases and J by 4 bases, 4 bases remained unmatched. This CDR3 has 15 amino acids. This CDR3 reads CASSSRQGYNSPLHF. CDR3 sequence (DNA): TGTGCCAGCAGCTCCCGACAGGGATATAATTCACCCCTCCACTTT.

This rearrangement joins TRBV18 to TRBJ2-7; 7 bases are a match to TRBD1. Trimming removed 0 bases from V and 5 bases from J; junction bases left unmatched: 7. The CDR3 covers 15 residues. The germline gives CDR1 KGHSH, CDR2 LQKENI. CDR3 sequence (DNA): TGTGCCAGCTCACCACCAGGGGGCCTGTTCAACGAGCAGTACTTC. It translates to CASSPPGGLFNEQYF.